This record looks at one T cell receptor (beta chain) sequence and its context. Included hyperthyroidism patients were aged 18 to 65 and newly diagnosed (under 2 months' duration). Amplification of the TCR beta CDR3 regions used RNA transcripts (as template). Second-round multiplex PCR came after a first-round RT-PCR that employed HTBI primers. Each CDR3 protein is one row after TCRdb ran MiXCR on the multiplex PCR reads. Here the sample spans hundreds of thousands of distinct CDR3 sequences, under 25% being singletons. The sample belongs to a study of Graves' ophthalmopathy and Graves' hyperthyroidism. Whole-study context: Peripheral blood samples were taken at initial diagnosis, before any treatment.

This CDR3 has 15 amino acids. V was clipped by 7 bases and J by 1 base, with 16 bases between them. The V call is TRBV12-3 or TRBV12-4, the J call TRBJ1-2, with D possibly being TRBD1 (6 bases). The sample taken for sequencing was peripheral blood. The clonotype originates from a woman aged 18-29 years with stable Graves' hyperthyroidism. The CDR3 coding sequence is TGTGCCAGCATAGGGGGGCACAGGCTTAACTATGGCTACACCTTC. Translation: CASIGGHRLNYGYTF.